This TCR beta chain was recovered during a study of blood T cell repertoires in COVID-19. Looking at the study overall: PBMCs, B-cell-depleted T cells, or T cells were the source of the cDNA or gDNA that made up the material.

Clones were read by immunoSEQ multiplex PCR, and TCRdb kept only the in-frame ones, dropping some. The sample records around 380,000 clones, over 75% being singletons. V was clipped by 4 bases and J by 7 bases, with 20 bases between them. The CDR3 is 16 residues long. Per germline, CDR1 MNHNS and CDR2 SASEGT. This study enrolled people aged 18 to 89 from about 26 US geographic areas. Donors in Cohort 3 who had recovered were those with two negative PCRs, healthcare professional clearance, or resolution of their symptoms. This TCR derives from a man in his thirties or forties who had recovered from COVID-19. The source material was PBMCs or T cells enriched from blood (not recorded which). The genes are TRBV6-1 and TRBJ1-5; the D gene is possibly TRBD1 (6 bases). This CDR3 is CASSGGSVGALQPQHF. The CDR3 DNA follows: TGTGCCAGCAGTGGGGGGAGCGTGGGGGCTCTACAGCCCCAGCATTTT.